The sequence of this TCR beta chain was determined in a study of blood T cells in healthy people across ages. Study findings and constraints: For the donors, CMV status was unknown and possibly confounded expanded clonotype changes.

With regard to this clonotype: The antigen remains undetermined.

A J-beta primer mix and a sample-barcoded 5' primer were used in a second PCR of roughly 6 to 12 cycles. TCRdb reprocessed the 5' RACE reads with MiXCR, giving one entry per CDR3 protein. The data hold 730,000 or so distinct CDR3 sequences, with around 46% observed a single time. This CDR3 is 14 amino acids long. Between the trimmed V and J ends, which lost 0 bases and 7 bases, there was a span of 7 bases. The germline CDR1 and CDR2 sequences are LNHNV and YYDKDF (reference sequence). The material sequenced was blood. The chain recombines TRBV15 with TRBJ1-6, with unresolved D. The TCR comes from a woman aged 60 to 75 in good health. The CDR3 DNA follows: TGTGCCACCAGCAGAGAAGCGGAAAATTCACCCCTCCACTTT. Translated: CATSREAENSPLHF.